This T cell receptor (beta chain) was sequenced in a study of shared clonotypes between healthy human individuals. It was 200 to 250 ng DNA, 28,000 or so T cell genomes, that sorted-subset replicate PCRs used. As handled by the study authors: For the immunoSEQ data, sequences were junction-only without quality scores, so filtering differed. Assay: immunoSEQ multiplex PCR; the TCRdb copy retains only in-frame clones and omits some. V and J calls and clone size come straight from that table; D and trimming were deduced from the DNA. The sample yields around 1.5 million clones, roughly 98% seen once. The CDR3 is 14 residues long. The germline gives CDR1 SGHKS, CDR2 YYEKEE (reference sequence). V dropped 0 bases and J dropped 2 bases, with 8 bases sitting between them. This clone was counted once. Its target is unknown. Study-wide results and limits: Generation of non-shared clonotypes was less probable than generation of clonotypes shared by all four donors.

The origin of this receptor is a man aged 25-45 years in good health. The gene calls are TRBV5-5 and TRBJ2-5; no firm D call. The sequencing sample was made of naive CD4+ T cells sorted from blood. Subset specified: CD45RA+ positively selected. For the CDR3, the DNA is TGTGCCAGCAGCTTGGTAGGTTGGCAAGAGACCCAGTACTTC. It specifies CASSLVGWQETQYF.